The clone carrying this TCR beta chain has ten or more counts. What it recognizes is unknown. These data belong to a study of CD8 T cells in ankylosing spondylitis. Study-wide results and caveats: Certain motif variants had earlier appeared in reactive arthritis synovial fluid and blood. With a CD8+ phenotype, disease-linked clones were relatively rare in peripheral blood. Significant enrichment of disease-linked clones was reportedly seen in matched ankylosing spondylitis synovial fluid. Among TCR beta sequences, a motif of several highly homologous variants appeared characteristic of ankylosing spondylitis blood.

TCR beta libraries were made by quantitative 5'-RACE with molecular barcodes. MiXCR, applied by TCRdb to the 5' RACE reads, yields one record per CDR3 protein. The top ten clones hold 14% of a sample with about 220,000 distinct CDR3 sequences, approximately 7.4% of them seen once. Germline loops: CDR1 SGHTA, CDR2 FQGNSA. The V end lost 5 bases, the J end lost 0 bases, and 14 bases lay between the germline ends. The CDR3 contains 16 residues. The TCR originated in a male donor with ankylosing spondylitis. V usage is TRBV7-2 and J usage is TRBJ2-1, with D possibly matching TRBD2 (5 bases). Sequencing was performed on blood, either unsorted or a sorted T cell fraction (not recorded which). In nucleotides, the CDR3 is TGTGCCAGCAGCAGGACTGCACCGAGCTCCTACAATGAGCAGTTCTTC. This codes for CASSRTAPSSYNEQFF.